This T cell receptor (beta chain) was observed in a study of long-term antiretroviral therapy in people with HIV. About this clone: Compared with germline, one end of the junction differs, possibly owing to a read error.

The CDR3 is 15 residues long. CDR1 is KGHSH, CDR2 LQKENI, per germline. Researchers report immunoSEQ v3.0 was run at survey level. TCRdb's copy holds only in-frame clones and misses some; the assay was immunoSEQ multiplex PCR. The sample has some 15,000 clones; around four fifths are singletons. Sample: unsorted PBMCs, taken approximately 3.4 years after starting antiretroviral therapy. This sequence joins TRBV18 and TRBJ2-7, with D perhaps matching TRBD1 (6 bases). The clonotype comes from a woman aged 40-49 years with HIV. Here the CDR3 reads CASSPQGSSLYEQYF. Written as DNA, the CDR3 is TGTGCCAGCTCGCCACAGGGTTCGTCTCTCTACGAGCAGTACTTC.